The 10 T cell receptor beta chains below were found in one sample sequenced in a study of cytomegalovirus exposure and HLA in healthy donors. PCR amplification relied on 60 Vbeta primers (plus 13 Jbeta primers). Data came from immunoSEQ multiplex PCR; TCRdb stores just in-frame clones and leaves some out. The sample has 150,000 to 200,000 clones, around 85% seen once. The specimen sequenced was PBMCs. These receptors were collected from a woman aged 45-60 years in good health and CMV-seronegative.

V gene TRBV6-5 combines with J gene TRBJ2-7; possible D gene TRBD2, 5 bases. Between the trimmed V and J ends, which lost 5 bases and 7 bases, there was a span of 18 bases. Germline V lookup: CDR1 MNHEY, CDR2 SVGAGI. The CDR3 is 14 residues long. In nucleotides, the CDR3 is TGTGCCAGCAGTCCCCACTCTGGCACGGGGGAGCAGTACTTC. This codes for CASSPHSGTGEQYF.

The chain is built from TRBV5-1 and TRBJ2-5; D unclear. This CDR3 has 14 residues. Germline values: CDR1 SGHRS, CDR2 YFSETQ. V was pared by 0 bases and J by 2 bases, with 8 bases between. The CDR3 sequence is CASSLAAAQETQYF. The CDR3 DNA sequence: TGCGCCAGCAGCTTGGCGGCAGCGCAAGAGACCCAGTACTTC.

Concerning this clone itself: An end of the junction does not agree with germline; a read error may underlie this. V gene TRBV7-9 combines with J gene TRBJ2-7; D might be TRBD2 (5 bases). The CDR3 extends over 13 amino acids. CDR1 and CDR2 from the germline V gene are SEHNR and FQNEAQ (reference sequence). The CDR3 spells CSSSPSGSYEQYF. The CDR3 bases are TGTTCCAGCAGTCCCTCGGGATCCTACGAGCAGTACTTC.

This clone appeared a few times. The chain links TRBV11-3 to TRBJ2-2; maybe TRBD1 (6 bases). This CDR3 contains 14 residues. The germline CDR1 and CDR2 sequences are SGHNT and YENEEA. V was clipped by 0 bases and J by 7 bases, with 9 bases between them. CDR3 bases: TGTGCCAGCAGCTTAGAGGGGGCGGTCGGGGAGCTGTTTTTT. Protein: CASSLEGAVGELFF.

The rearrangement links TRBV11-2 to TRBJ1-2, with TRBD1 identical over 9 bases. V was clipped by 0 bases and J by 1 base; unmatched bases: 6. The germline CDR1 and CDR2 sequences are SGHAT and FQNNGV. This CDR3 region has 17 residues. CDR3 coding DNA: TGTGCCAGCAGCTTAGATCCGGGACAGGGTTTTAACTATGGCTACACCTTC. This gives the protein CASSLDPGQGFNYGYTF. The whole variable domain, remainder taken from reference TRBV11-2 and TRBJ1-2, is EAGVAQSPRYKIIEKRQSVAFWCNPISGHATLYWYQQILGQGPKLLIQFQNNGVVDDSQLPKDRFSAERLKGVDSTLKIQPAKLEDSAVYLCASSLDPGQGFNYGYTFGSGTRLTVV.

CDR3 loop: CASSHFNEQFF. The CDR3 bases are TGTGCCAGCAGCCACTTCAATGAGCAGTTCTTC. The chain combines TRBV5-4 with TRBJ2-1, with D uncertain. The CDR3 is 11 residues long. Germline V gene lookup returns CDR1 SGHNT and CDR2 YYREEE (reference sequence). V was clipped by 4 bases and J by 6 bases, with 5 bases between them.

The CDR3 here is CASSRWGGSVNTEAFF. In DNA, the CDR3 is TGTGCCAGCAGTCGGTGGGGGGGGTCGGTGAACACTGAAGCTTTCTTT. The chain employs TRBV5-6 and TRBJ1-1; D may be TRBD1 (5 bases). The CDR3 totals 16 residues. The germline V gene encodes CDR1 SGHDT and CDR2 YYEEEE. Trimming removed 5 bases at V and 0 bases at J, with 17 bases between.

The gene calls are TRBV28 and TRBJ1-2, with 7 bases aligning to TRBD1. CDR3 length equals 15 residues. With 4 bases clipped from V and 0 bases from J, the junction kept 5 bases outside the gene matches. CDR1 MDHEN and CDR2 SYDVKM come from the germline V gene. The CDR3 coding sequence is TGTGCCAGCAGTTCTACAGGGGAAGCTAACTATGGCTACACCTTC. It specifies CASSSTGEANYGYTF.

The rearrangement links TRBV21-1 to TRBJ2-1; TRBD2 is the table's D call, not checked against the DNA. TRBV21-1 is tagged as a pseudogene. CDR3 length: 17 amino acids. The CDR3 reads CASSKGGRAIGLYEQFF. CDR3 DNA sequence: TGTGCCAGCAGCAAAGGCGGGAGGGCCATTGGGCTCTATGAGCAGTTCTTC.

V usage is TRBV29-1 and J usage is TRBJ2-7; 8 bases map to TRBD1. V gave up 5 bases and J gave up 5 bases; unmatched junction bases: 5. CDR3 length equals 12 residues. Germline V gene sequence: CDR1 SQVTM, CDR2 ANQGSEA. The CDR3 protein is CSVRQGANEQYF. The CDR3, as DNA: TGCAGCGTTCGCCAGGGGGCGAACGAGCAGTACTTC.